These T cell receptor beta chains were read from a single sample in a study of post-analysis software for immune sequencing data. A single record per CDR3 protein comes from TCRdb applying MiXCR to the PCR reads. The table records around 700,000 distinct CDR3 sequences, around 60% of them present only once. The sample consisted of blood. These receptors all stem from a girl aged 2 to 9 with multiple sclerosis. CDR3s include the opening cysteine and the closing phenylalanine or tryptophan. Fields, in order: clone size, D gene, V gene, J gene, CDR3 DNA, CDR3 protein. D genes are given only for firm matches. Only part of the rows carry a size: once, few, many, or a class if the clone is expanded.

NA,NA,TRBV20-1,TRBJ2-2,TGCAGTGCTAGAACTCGGGTGCGGGGACTCAACACCGGGGAGCTGTTTTTT,CSARTRVRGLNTGELFF
NA,TRBD1,TRBV7-2,TRBJ2-3,TGTGCCAGCAGCTTTGTGGGACAGGGGACAGATACGCAGTATTTT,CASSFVGQGTDTQYF
few,NA,TRBV13,TRBJ2-7,TGTGCCAGCAGCTTAGAGAGCGAGCAGTACTTC,CASSLESEQYF
NA,TRBD1,TRBV6-1,TRBJ1-2,TGTGCCAGCAGGGGCGGACAGGCCGCTAACTATGGCTACACCTTC,CASRGGQAANYGYTF
NA,NA,TRBV6-2/TRBV6-3,TRBJ2-3,TGTGCCAGCAGTTACTTCGGCGAGAGGGGGGATACGCAGTATTTT,CASSYFGERGDTQYF
few,NA,TRBV6-5,TRBJ1-2,TGTGCCAGCAGTTACTCGCGGGCTAACTATGGCTACACCTTC,CASSYSRANYGYTF
NA,NA,TRBV29-1,TRBJ2-6,TGCAGCGTTAGGCTGTTTTCCTCTGGGGCCAACGTCCTGACTTTC,CSVRLFSSGANVLTF
NA,TRBD2,TRBV5-1,TRBJ2-3,TGCGCCAGCAGCGGATCACTAGCGGGAGATAGCGCGAGGACAGATACGCAGTATTTT,CASSGSLAGDSARTDTQYF
NA,NA,TRBV20-1,TRBJ2-5,TGCAGTGCTTCAGGAGTGGGGGGGACCCAGTACTTC,CSASGVGGTQYF
NA,TRBD2,TRBV5-1,TRBJ2-7,TGCGCCAGCAGCTTGGAGGGACTAGCGGGACCCTACGAGCAGTACTTC,CASSLEGLAGPYEQYF
NA,NA,TRBV3-1,TRBJ2-7,TGTGCCAGCAGCCAAGAAGGCCAGGGTCGTCACGAGCAGTACTTC,CASSQEGQGRHEQYF
NA,TRBD2,TRBV29-1,TRBJ2-1,TGCAGCATTCGAGCGGGGGGGGACGACAATGAGCAGTTCTTC,CSIRAGGDDNEQFF
few,TRBD1,TRBV29-1,TRBJ1-1,TGCAGCGGGGTACGGACAGGGGTTACTGAAGCTTTCTTT,CSGVRTGVTEAFF
NA,NA,TRBV5-6,TRBJ2-1,TGTGCCAGCAGCTTGGCGGGGCGGGAAGATGAGCAGTTCTTC,CASSLAGREDEQFF
NA,TRBD1,TRBV10-3,TRBJ2-5,TGTGCCATCAGCCAATCGGACAGGCAAGAGACCCAGTACTTC,CAISQSDRQETQYF
few,NA,TRBV10-1,TRBJ2-1,TGCGCCAGCAGTGAGAATTGGGTTAACAATGAGCAGTTCTTC,CASSENWVNNEQFF
NA,NA,TRBV7-2,TRBJ1-2,TGTGCCAGCAGCTTAGTTGGCTACACCTTC,CASSLVGYTF
NA,TRBD2,TRBV20-1,TRBJ2-7,TGCAGTGCTAGCGGGAGGGCCGGGGAGCAGTACTTC,CSASGRAGEQYF
NA,TRBD2,TRBV4-1,TRBJ2-7,TGCGCCAGCAGCCAAGTTGAAGCGGGAGGGTACGAGCAGTACTTC,CASSQVEAGGYEQYF
NA,NA,TRBV6-4,TRBJ2-3,TGTGCCAGCAGTGACTCCGTGGGGGGGCTCGGCACAGATACGCAGTATTTT,CASSDSVGGLGTDTQYF
few,NA,TRBV12-3/TRBV12-4,TRBJ1-1,TGTGCCAGCAGTTCCGCCGGGGCAACGGAAGCTTTCTTT,CASSSAGATEAFF
NA,NA,TRBV25-1,TRBJ2-7,TGTGCCAGCAGTGAATACGCAGGGGGGAACTACGAGCAGTACTTC,CASSEYAGGNYEQYF
once,TRBD1,TRBV5-1,TRBJ2-2,TGCGCCAGCACCGCAGGGGGCTGGACCGGGGAGCTGTTTTTT,CASTAGGWTGELFF